This T cell receptor (beta chain) was recovered during a study of blood T cell repertoires in COVID-19. Study background: Sources were T cells, B-cell-depleted T cells, or PBMCs; the material itself was cDNA or gDNA.

The data were produced by immunoSEQ multiplex PCR, yet TCRdb's version contains in-frame clones alone and is incomplete. The sample shows some 170,000 clones, roughly 90% of them seen only once. Trimming removed 4 bases from V and 2 bases from J, with 11 bases in between. In germline, CDR1 is KGHSH, CDR2 LQKENI. The CDR3 totals 14 residues. The TCR comes from a man in his sixties with active or convalescent COVID-19. Sequenced: peripheral blood. V is TRBV18 and J is TRBJ1-1; a possible D gene is TRBD1 (5 bases). CDR3 region: CASSLGDSNTEAFF. The CDR3, as DNA: TGTGCCAGCTCACTAGGGGACTCCAACACTGAAGCTTTCTTT.